Below are 19 T cell receptor beta chains sequenced from a single sample in a study of CD8+ T cells in alopecia areata. Markers used for sorting pooled cutaneous lymph node cells were CD4, CD8alpha, NKG2D, NKG2ACE and others. Isolated RNA was reverse transcribed into cDNA used as the sequencing template. Some clones are missing from TCRdb's copy, which holds only in-frame ones; the method was immunoSEQ multiplex PCR. The table lists 250,000 or so clones, no singletons, with more than 0.95% in the top ten. Material: CD4+ T cells sorted from a lymph node. These receptor sequences come from a C3H/HeJ mouse with alopecia areata. Mouse strain MHC haplotype: H2-k.

Of note for this clone: Gene names are the mouse ones. The read finishes 4 residues shy of the CDR3 end, and the germline J gene is used to complete it. In the same sample, other DNA sequences code for this CDR3. The chain joins TRBV29 to TRBJ2-3, with 10 bases matching TRBD1. This CDR3 has 15 amino acids. CDR1 is MSHET, CDR2 SYDVDS, per germline. Losses at the gene ends were 6 bases for V and 0 bases for J; bases not matched to a gene: 3. The DNA read from the CDR3 is TGTGCTAGCAGGAGACAGGGGGCTAGTGCAGAA. It encodes CASRRQGASAE. The full CDR3 protein is CASRRQGASAETLYF.

Note on this clone: Mouse gene names apply. The read halts 4 residues ahead of the CDR3 end, with the missing end drawn from the germline J gene. This sequence joins TRBV31 and TRBJ2-4; 8 positions match TRBD2. The CDR3 sequence is 12 residues long. CDR1 and CDR2 from the germline V gene are GKSSPN and SITVG. The CDR3 bases that were read are TGTGCCTGGAGCGGGGGGGCGAAC. It yields the protein CAWSGGAN. The whole CDR3 is CAWSGGANTLYF.

As to this clone: Mouse gene names and germline throughout. The CDR3 end falls 4 residues outside the read, so it is completed with the germline J gene. Other DNA sequences within the sample encode an identical CDR3. The chain couples TRBV1 to TRBJ2-1; D call uncertain. V lost 0 bases, J lost 1 base, and 7 bases lay in between. The CDR3 spans 15 residues. CDR1 and CDR2 (germline): NSQYPW, LRSPGD (reference sequence). The CDR3 region is CTCSADRQNYAEQFF. The sequenced part of the CDR3 DNA is TGCACCTGCAGTGCAGATAGACAAAACTATGCT.

This clone was detected a few times. Genes here carry mouse names. Sequencing ends 4 residues short of the CDR3 end; the germline J gene provides the rest. The chain has TRBV5 and TRBJ2-1, with 7 nucleotides matching TRBD2. The CDR3 is made up of 15 amino acids. The germline gives CDR1 LGHNA, CDR2 YNLKQL (reference sequence). J lost 3 bases, V lost 1 base, and 3 bases had no gene match. CDR3 DNA (partial): TGTGCCAGCAGCCAAGTCTGGGGGACCTATGCT. Translating it yields CASSQVWGTYA. The full-length CDR3 reads as CASSQVWGTYAEQFF.

For this clone: Gene labels here are mouse ones. From the germline J gene comes the end of the CDR3, since the read stops 4 residues before it. This sequence joins TRBV17 and TRBJ1-1, with 10 nucleotides matching TRBD1. J gave up 1 base and V 6 bases, and 5 bases lay outside the gene matches. CDR1 MNHDT and CDR2 YYDKIL come from the germline V gene. This CDR3 is 15 amino acids long. Here the CDR3 reads CASSPGQGGNTEVFF. The CDR3 DNA, read in part, is TGTGCTAGCAGCCCAGGACAGGGGGGAAACACA.

This clone was counted ten times or more. Germline and genes here are mouse. Read data end 3 residues before the CDR3 end; the end is taken from the germline J gene. The J gene is TRBJ1-6, the V gene TRBV1, with a weak D call TRBD1 (6 bases). TRBJ1-6 is designated an ORF whose function remains uncertain. The CDR3 has 12 amino acids. Per the germline V gene, CDR1 is NSQYPW and CDR2 is LRSPGD (reference sequence). Trimming pared 8 bases from V and 7 bases from J, leaving 9 bases between. Partial CDR3 DNA: TGCACCTGCGGAACAGGGAATTCGCCC. Translating gives CTCGTGNSP. The entire CDR3 reads CTCGTGNSPLYF.

With respect to this clone: Gene labels here are mouse ones. The read gets to within 4 residues of the CDR3 end, and the germline J gene fills in the rest. The chain links TRBV1 to TRBJ2-3; 9 nucleotides line up with TRBD1. CDR3 size: 15 residues. Looked up from germline, CDR1 is NSQYPW and CDR2 is LRSPGD (reference sequence). The part of the CDR3 DNA that was read is TGCACCTGCAGTGCAGATAGACAGGGGGTAGAA. Translated: CTCSADRQGVE. The whole CDR3 sequence is CTCSADRQGVETLYF.

In this sample, this clone turned up a few times. All gene names here are mouse names. The CDR3 end lies 4 residues beyond the end of the read and is filled in from the germline J gene. In the same sample, other DNA sequences code for this CDR3. J is TRBJ1-1 and V is TRBV5; weak D call: TRBD1 (5 bases). The germline gives CDR1 LGHNA, CDR2 YNLKQL (reference sequence). The V end lost 1 base, the J end lost 3 bases, and 6 bases lay between the germline ends. The CDR3 spans 13 residues. The CDR3 DNA, read in part, is TGTGCCAGCAGCCAAGTAGGGGACACA. It translates to CASSQVGDT. The whole CDR3 region reads CASSQVGDTEVFF.

Only a few counts were recorded for this clone. Gene names are the mouse ones. Incomplete CDR3 DNA: TGTGCTAGCAGCAGGGGGGACTATGCT. It yields the protein CASSRGDYA. The CDR3 as a whole reads CASSRGDYAEQFF. V usage is TRBV17 and J usage is TRBJ2-1; D may be TRBD1 (7 bases). The sequenced fragment ends 4 residues before the CDR3 boundary, so the rest is inferred from the germline J gene. Germline loops: CDR1 MNHDT, CDR2 YYDKIL. The CDR3 has 13 residues. V was cut by 6 bases and J by 2 bases, with 8 bases left in between. Combining the CDR3 with reference TRBV17 and TRBJ2-1 gives the whole variable domain DTTVKQNPRYKLARVGKPVNLICSQTMNHDTMYWYQKKPNQAPKLLLFYYDKILNREADTFEKFQSSRPNNSFCSLYIGSAGLEYSAMYLCASSRGDYAEQFFGPGTRLTVL.

A few counts support this clone. Here the gene names and germline are mouse. The read terminates 4 residues ahead of where the CDR3 ends, so the germline J gene completes it. This chain connects TRBV13-2 to TRBJ1-2, with D possibly matching TRBD1 (6 bases). Per the germline V gene, CDR1 is NNHNN and CDR2 is SYGAGS (reference sequence). The CDR3 runs 13 residues. Trimming left V 6 bases short and J 1 base short, with 10 bases between. The DNA read from the CDR3 is TGTGCCAGCGCCTCGGGACAAAACTCC. This translates into CASASGQNS. The whole CDR3 sequence is CASASGQNSDYTF.

Worth noting for this clone: Gene names and germline refer to mouse. Read coverage stops 4 residues before the CDR3 terminus; the germline J gene supplies the remainder. The identical CDR3 is also encoded by other nucleotide sequences in the sample. V usage is TRBV13-1 and J usage is TRBJ2-7; D might be TRBD1 (5 bases). V was trimmed by 6 bases and J by 0 bases, leaving 7 bases between them. Germline V gene data show CDR1 as NSHNY and CDR2 as SYGAGN. CDR3 length equals 12 residues. CDR3 in amino acids: CASTDSSYEQYF. The CDR3 bases that were read are TGTGCCAGCACAGACAGCTCCTAT.

This clone was observed a few times. Gene names refer to mouse genes. The read stops 4 residues short of the end of the CDR3; the missing end is completed from the germline J gene. The chain recombines TRBV17 with TRBJ1-1, with a possible D match to TRBD1 (5 bases). Germline V gene lookup returns CDR1 MNHDT and CDR2 YYDKIL. CDR3 length: 14 residues. Trimming took off 5 bases at V and 0 bases at J, with 10 bases between the two ends. Here the CDR3 reads CASSLQASNTEVFF. CDR3 DNA (partial): TGTGCTAGCAGTCTACAGGCTTCAAACACA.

With respect to this clone: The gene symbols are mouse symbols. The covered CDR3 bases are TGTGCCAGCAGTATATCCGACTGGCCCCAAGAC. Residues: CASSISDWPQD. The CDR3, in full, reads CASSISDWPQDTQYF. V usage is TRBV19 and J usage is TRBJ2-5; possibly TRBD2 for D (6 bases). The read comes to an end 4 residues before the CDR3 does, leaving the germline J gene to fill in the end. V lost 1 base to trimming and J lost 2 bases, with 11 bases between them. The CDR3 spans 15 residues. In germline, CDR1 is FNHDT, CDR2 SITEND (reference sequence).

As for this clone: Since a much larger clone is just one base distant, this may be a read error. Gene names are the mouse ones. The sample contains more than one DNA sequence encoding this CDR3. CDR3 in amino acids: CASSDSANSDYTF. The CDR3 bases that were read are TGTGCCAGCAGTGATTCAGCAAACTCC. The chain recombines TRBV13-1 with TRBJ1-2; D is ambiguous. The DNA ends 4 residues before the CDR3 does, and the rest of the CDR3 is filled in from the germline J gene. V was cut by 1 base and J by 0 bases, with 4 bases left in between. This CDR3 has 13 amino acids. In germline, CDR1 is NSHNY, CDR2 SYGAGN.

To note about this clone: Here the gene names and germline are mouse. From the germline J gene comes the end of the CDR3, since the read stops 4 residues before it. Distinct nucleotide sequences in the sample also encode this CDR3. The chain joins TRBV5 to TRBJ1-1, with 7 bases fitting TRBD1. The CDR3 totals 14 residues. Looked up from germline, CDR1 is LGHNA and CDR2 is YNLKQL (reference sequence). V shed 4 bases and J 1 base; nucleotides not matched to a gene: 3. Partial CDR3 DNA: TGTGCCAGCAGCCCCCAGGGGGGAAACACA. This codes for CASSPQGGNT. The complete CDR3 protein is CASSPQGGNTEVFF.

Turning to this clone: Germline and genes here are mouse. Read sequence stops 4 residues before the CDR3 end, and the germline J gene provides the missing end. V and J are TRBV5 and TRBJ2-3; 10 bases are shared with TRBD1. There are 16 residues in the CDR3. The V gene end was trimmed by 4 bases and the J gene end by 2 bases; junction bases not matched to a gene: 6. From germline, CDR1 is LGHNA and CDR2 YNLKQL (reference sequence). Partial CDR3 DNA: TGTGCCAGCAGCCTCCGGGACAGGGGTATTGCAGAA. It is translated as CASSLRDRGIAE. The CDR3 as a whole reads CASSLRDRGIAETLYF.

There are a few counts of this clone. Gene names follow the mouse nomenclature. The read halts 4 residues ahead of the CDR3 end, with the missing end drawn from the germline J gene. This CDR3 is also generated by other DNA sequences in the sample. The chain joins TRBV13-1 to TRBJ2-5, with D perhaps TRBD2 (6 bases). Trimming took off 0 bases at V and 3 bases at J, with 8 bases between the two ends. Per the germline V gene, CDR1 is NSHNY and CDR2 is SYGAGN. The CDR3 runs 14 residues. The CDR3 sequence: CASSDVWGQDTQYF. The DNA read from the CDR3 is TGTGCCAGCAGTGATGTTTGGGGGCAAGAC.

Points on this clone: Gene labels here are mouse ones. The read gets to within 4 residues of the CDR3 end, and the germline J gene fills in the rest. Other DNA sequences in the sample encode the same CDR3. This sequence joins TRBV31 and TRBJ1-1; 7 bases align to TRBD1. The germline CDR1 and CDR2 sequences are GKSSPN and SITVG. The length of the CDR3 is 13 residues. The sequenced CDR3 bases are TGTGCCTGGAGTCTAAACAGGGGAACA. It is translated as CAWSLNRGT. The whole CDR3 sequence reads CAWSLNRGTEVFF. Complete variable domain (other parts from reference TRBV31 and TRBJ1-1): AQTIHQWPVAEIKAVGSPLSLGCTIKGKSSPNLYWYWQATGGTLQQLFYSITVGQVESVVQLNLSASRPKDDQFILSTEKLLLSHSGFYLCAWSLNRGTEVFFGKGTRLTVV.

Regarding this clone: This clone may be a read error of a much larger clone one base away. The gene symbols are mouse symbols. The read ends 4 residues early relative to the CDR3; the germline J gene fills the gap. Other nucleotide sequences in the sample specify the same CDR3. This sequence joins TRBV1 and TRBJ2-2; TRBD1 might be the D (6 bases). The germline CDR1 and CDR2 sequences are NSQYPW and LRSPGD (reference sequence). Trimming took off 0 bases at V and 2 bases at J, with 7 bases between the two ends. The CDR3 loop spans 15 amino acids. The covered CDR3 bases are TGCACCTGCAGTGCAGACAGGGGTAACACCGGG. As protein: CTCSADRGNTG. In full, the CDR3 reads CTCSADRGNTGQLYF. The full variable domain, completed using reference TRBV1 and TRBJ2-2, is VTLLEQNPRWRLVPRGQAVNLRCILKNSQYPWMSWYQQDLQKQLQWLFTLRSPGDKEVKSLPGADYLATRVTDTELRLQVANMSQGRTLYCTCSADRGNTGQLYFGEGSKLTVL.